This TCR beta chain originates from a study of CD8 T cell repertoires and HIV-1 epitope variants. Looking at the study overall: Cultures ran around nine days, with IL-2, IL-7 and IL-15 added on days 3 and 7. The baseline condition was 1M T cells left uncultured.

Sequencing was performed with immunoSEQ multiplex PCR; in TCRdb, only in-frame clones are kept and a portion is missing. Altogether some 5,100 clones are present, around 66% being singletons, with the ten largest covering about 40%. The CDR3 is 15 residues long. Germline lookup yields CDR1 MNHEY and CDR2 SVGAGI. Deletions cut 2 bases from V and 9 bases from J, with 14 bases between. Concerning this clone itself: What it recognizes is unknown.

Study-wide results and limits: Only beta chains were identified, marking proliferation to antigen, not function.

The origin of this receptor is a male donor with HIV. The source material was cultured CD8+ T cells derived from PBMCs. The chain recombines TRBV6-5 with TRBJ1-6, with D possibly TRBD1 on 5 matching bases. CDR3 protein: CASSYDWQGGSPLHF. CDR3 nucleotide sequence: TGTGCCAGCAGTTACGATTGGCAGGGAGGTTCACCCCTCCACTTT.